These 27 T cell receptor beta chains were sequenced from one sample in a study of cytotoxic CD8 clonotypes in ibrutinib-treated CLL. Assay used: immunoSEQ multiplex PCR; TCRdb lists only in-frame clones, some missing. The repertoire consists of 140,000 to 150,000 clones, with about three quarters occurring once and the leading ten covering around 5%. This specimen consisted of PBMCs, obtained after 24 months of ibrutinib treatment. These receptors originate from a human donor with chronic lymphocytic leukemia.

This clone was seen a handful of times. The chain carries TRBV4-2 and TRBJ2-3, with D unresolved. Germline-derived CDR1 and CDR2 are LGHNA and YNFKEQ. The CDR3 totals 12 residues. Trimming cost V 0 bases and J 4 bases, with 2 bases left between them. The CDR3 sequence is CASSQESDTQYF. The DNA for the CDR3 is TGTGCCAGCAGCCAAGAGTCAGATACGCAGTATTTT.

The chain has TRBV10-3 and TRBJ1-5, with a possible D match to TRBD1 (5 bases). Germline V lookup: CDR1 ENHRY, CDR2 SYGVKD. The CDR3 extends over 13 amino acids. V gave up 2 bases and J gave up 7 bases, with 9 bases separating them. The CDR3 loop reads CAISEQGDQPQHF. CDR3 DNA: TGTGCCATCAGTGAGCAAGGGGACCAGCCCCAGCATTTT.

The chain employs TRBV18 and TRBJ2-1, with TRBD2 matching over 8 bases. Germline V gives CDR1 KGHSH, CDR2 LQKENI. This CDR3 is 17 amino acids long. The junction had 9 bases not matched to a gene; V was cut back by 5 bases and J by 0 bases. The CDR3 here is CASSLLAAGGSYNEQFF. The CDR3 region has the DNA TGTGCCAGCTCATTGCTAGCGGCGGGAGGCTCCTACAATGAGCAGTTCTTC.

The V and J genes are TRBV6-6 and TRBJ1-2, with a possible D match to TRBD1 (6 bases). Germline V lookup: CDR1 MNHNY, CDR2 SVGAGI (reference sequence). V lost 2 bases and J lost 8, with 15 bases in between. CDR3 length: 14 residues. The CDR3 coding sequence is TGTGCCAGCAGTTACCCGATGGGGGGGGGCGGCTACACCTTC. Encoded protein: CASSYPMGGGGYTF.

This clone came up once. CDR3 sequence reads: CASSKPGTDFYEQYF. CDR3 DNA sequence: TGTGCCAGCAGCAAGCCCGGGACAGATTTTTACGAGCAGTACTTC. This chain connects TRBV21-1 to TRBJ2-7; the table's D call of TRBD1 was not tested on the DNA. TRBV21-1 is given as a pseudogene. CDR3 size: 15 residues.

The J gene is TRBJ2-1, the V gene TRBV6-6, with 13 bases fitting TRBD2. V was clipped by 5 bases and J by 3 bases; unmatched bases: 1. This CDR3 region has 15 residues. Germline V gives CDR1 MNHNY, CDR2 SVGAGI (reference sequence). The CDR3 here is CASSRTSGGYNEQFF. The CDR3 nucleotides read TGTGCCAGCAGTCGGACTAGCGGGGGCTACAATGAGCAGTTCTTC.

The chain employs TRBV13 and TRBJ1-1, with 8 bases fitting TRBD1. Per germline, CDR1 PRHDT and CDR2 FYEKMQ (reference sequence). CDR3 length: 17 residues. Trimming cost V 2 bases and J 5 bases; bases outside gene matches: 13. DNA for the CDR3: TGTGCCAGCAGCTTAAAGGGGAGCGGACAGGGAAGGACTGAAGCTTTCTTT. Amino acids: CASSLKGSGQGRTEAFF.

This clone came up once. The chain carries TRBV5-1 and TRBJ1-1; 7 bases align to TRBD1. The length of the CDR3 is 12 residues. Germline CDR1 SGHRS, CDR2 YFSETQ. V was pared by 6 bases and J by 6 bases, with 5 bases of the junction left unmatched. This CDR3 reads CASTQGGAEAFF. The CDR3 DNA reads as TGCGCCAGCACCCAGGGGGGCGCTGAAGCTTTCTTT.

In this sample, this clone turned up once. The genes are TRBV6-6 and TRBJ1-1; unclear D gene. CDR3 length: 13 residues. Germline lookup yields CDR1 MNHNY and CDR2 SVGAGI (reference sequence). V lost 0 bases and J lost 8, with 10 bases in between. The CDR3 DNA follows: TGTGCCAGCAGTTACTCGATGGTCAGAGAAGCTTTCTTT. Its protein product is CASSYSMVREAFF.

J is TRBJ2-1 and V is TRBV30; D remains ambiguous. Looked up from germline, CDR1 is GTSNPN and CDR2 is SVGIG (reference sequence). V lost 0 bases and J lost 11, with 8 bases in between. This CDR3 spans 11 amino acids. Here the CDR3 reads CAWSVASQQFF. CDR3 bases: TGTGCCTGGAGTGTGGCCAGCCAGCAGTTCTTC.

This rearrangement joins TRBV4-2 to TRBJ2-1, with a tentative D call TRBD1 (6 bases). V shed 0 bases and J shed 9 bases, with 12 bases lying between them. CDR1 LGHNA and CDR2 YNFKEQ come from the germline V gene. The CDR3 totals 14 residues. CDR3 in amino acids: CASSQDWGQGEQFF. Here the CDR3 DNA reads TGTGCCAGCAGCCAAGATTGGGGGCAGGGTGAGCAGTTCTTC.

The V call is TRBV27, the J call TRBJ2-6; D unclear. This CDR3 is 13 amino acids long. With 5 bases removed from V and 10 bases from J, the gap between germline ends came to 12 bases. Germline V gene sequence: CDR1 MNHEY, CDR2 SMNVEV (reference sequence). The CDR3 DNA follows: TGTGCCAGCAGTCCCCGGATGACGAACGTCCTGACTTTC. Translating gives CASSPRMTNVLTF.

The DNA for the CDR3 is TGTGCCAGTAGTCCGTTGGTGCTCGGCCAAAGCGATACGCAGTATTTT. Its protein product is CASSPLVLGQSDTQYF. This chain links TRBV19 with TRBJ2-3, with no clear D. Germline V gene lookup returns CDR1 LNHDA and CDR2 SQIVND (reference sequence). V lost 5 bases and J 6 bases, leaving 21 bases between the germline ends. The CDR3 covers 16 residues.

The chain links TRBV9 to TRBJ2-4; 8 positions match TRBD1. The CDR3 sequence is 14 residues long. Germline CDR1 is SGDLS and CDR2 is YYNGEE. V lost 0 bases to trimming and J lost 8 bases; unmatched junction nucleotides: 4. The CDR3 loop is CASSVGGQEDIQYF. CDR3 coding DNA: TGTGCCAGCAGCGTAGGGGGACAGGAGGACATTCAGTACTTC.

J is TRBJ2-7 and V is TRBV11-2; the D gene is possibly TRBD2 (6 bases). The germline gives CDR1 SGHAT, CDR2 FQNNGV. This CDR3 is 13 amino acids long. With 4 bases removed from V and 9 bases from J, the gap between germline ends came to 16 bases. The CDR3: CASSSPGAPGQYF. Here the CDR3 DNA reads TGTGCCAGCAGCTCGCCGGGAGCTCCTGGGCAGTACTTC.

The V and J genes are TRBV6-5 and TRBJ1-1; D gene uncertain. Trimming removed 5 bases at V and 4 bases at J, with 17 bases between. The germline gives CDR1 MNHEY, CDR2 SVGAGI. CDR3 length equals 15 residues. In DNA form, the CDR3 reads TGTGCCAGCAGTCCCCGGTTGGTTCGCGCCACTGAAGCTTTCTTT. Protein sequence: CASSPRLVRATEAFF.

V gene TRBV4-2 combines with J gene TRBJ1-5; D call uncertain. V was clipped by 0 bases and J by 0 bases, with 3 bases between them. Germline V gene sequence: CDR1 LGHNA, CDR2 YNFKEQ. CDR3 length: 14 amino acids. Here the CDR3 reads CASSQDPSNQPQHF. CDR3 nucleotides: TGTGCCAGCAGCCAAGACCCTAGCAATCAGCCCCAGCATTTT.

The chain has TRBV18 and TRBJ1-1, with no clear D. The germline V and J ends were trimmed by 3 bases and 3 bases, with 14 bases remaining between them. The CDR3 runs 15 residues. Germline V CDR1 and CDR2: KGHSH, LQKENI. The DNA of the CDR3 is TGTGCCAGCTCACCCCCCGTGGGAGGACACACTGAAGCTTTCTTT. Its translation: CASSPPVGGHTEAFF. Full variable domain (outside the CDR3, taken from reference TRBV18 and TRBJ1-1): NAGVMQNPRHLVRRRGQEARLRCSPMKGHSHVYWYRQLPEEGLKFMVYLQKENIIDESGMPKERFSAEFPKEGPSILRIQQVVRGDSAAYFCASSPPVGGHTEAFFGQGTRLTVV.

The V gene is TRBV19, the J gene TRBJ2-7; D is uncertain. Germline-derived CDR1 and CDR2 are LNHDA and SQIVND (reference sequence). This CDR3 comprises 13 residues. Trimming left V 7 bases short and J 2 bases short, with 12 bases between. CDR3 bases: TGTGCCAGTACCGGCCCCGGTACCTACGAGCAGTACTTC. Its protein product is CASTGPGTYEQYF.

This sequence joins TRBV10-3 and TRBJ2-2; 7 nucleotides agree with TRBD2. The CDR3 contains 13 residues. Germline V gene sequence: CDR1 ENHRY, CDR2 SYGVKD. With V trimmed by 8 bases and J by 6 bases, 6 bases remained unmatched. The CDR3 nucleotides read TGTGCCATCGCGGGAGTGGGGTCCGGGGAGCTGTTTTTT. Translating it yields CAIAGVGSGELFF.

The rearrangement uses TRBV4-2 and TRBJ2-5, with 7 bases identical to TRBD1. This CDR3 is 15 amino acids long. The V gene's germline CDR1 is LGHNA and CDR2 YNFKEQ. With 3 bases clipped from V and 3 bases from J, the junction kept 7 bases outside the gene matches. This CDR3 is CASSQSTQGEETQYF. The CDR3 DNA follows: TGTGCCAGCAGCCAGAGTACCCAGGGGGAAGAGACCCAGTACTTC.

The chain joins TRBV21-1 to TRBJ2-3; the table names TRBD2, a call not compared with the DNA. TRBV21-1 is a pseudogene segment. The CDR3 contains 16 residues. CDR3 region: CASSKGYSGSADTQYF. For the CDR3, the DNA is TGTGCCAGCAGCAAAGGGTATAGCGGGAGTGCAGATACGCAGTATTTT.

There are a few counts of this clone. In DNA form, the CDR3 reads TGTGCCAGCACCCTAGCGGGGCCGAGCAGGGATTCACCCCTCCACTTT. It yields the protein CASTLAGPSRDSPLHF. The chain links TRBV2 to TRBJ1-6, with D possibly being TRBD1 (5 bases). CDR3 size: 16 residues. The V gene's germline CDR1 is SNHLY and CDR2 FYNNEI. V was clipped by 7 bases and J by 8 bases, with 21 bases between them. The full variable domain, rest sourced from reference TRBV2 and TRBJ1-6, is EPEVTQTPSHQVTQMGQEVILRCVPISNHLYFYWYRQILGQKVEFLVSFYNNEISEKSEIFDDQFSVERPDGSNFTLKIRSTKLEDSAMYFCASTLAGPSRDSPLHFGNGTRLTVT.

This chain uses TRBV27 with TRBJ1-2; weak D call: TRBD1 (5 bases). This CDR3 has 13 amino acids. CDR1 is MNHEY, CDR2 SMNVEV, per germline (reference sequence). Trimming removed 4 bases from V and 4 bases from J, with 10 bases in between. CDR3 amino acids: CASSSPDSYGYTF. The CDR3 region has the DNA TGTGCCAGCAGTTCCCCCGACAGCTATGGCTACACCTTC.

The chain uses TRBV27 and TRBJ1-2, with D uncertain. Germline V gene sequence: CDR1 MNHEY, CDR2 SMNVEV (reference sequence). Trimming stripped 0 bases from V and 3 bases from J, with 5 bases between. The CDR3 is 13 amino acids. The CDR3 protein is CASSLSVYYGYTF. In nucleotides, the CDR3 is TGTGCCAGCAGTTTATCGGTGTACTATGGCTACACCTTC.

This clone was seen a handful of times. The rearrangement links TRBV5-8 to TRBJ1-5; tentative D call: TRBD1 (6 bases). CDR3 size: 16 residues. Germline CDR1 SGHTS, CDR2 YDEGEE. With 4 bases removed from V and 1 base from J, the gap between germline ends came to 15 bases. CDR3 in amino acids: CASSLHTGTSNQPQHF. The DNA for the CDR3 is TGTGCCAGCAGCCTCCATACAGGGACGAGCAATCAGCCCCAGCATTTT.

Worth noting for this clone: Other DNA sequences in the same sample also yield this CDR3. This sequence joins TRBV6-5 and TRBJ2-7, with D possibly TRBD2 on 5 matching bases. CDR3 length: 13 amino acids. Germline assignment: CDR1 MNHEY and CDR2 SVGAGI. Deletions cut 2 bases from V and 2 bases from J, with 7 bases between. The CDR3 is CASSYGGTYEQYF. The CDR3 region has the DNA TGTGCCAGCAGTTACGGAGGCACCTACGAGCAGTACTTC.